This T cell receptor beta chain was captured by sequencing in a study of PD-L1 blockade in urothelial cancer. The wider study: When patients started atezolizumab around 2014, it was given at 1,200 mg intravenously every 3 weeks.

With respect to this clone: Its specificity is not known.

General observations from the study: Patients who had durable benefit saw their tumor-associated blood clones expand more at 3 weeks.

Using immunoSEQ multiplex PCR, the repertoire was profiled, and TCRdb retains in-frame clones only, with some absent. The sample has some 35,000 clones; over 65% are singletons. This CDR3 is 13 amino acids long. The receptor was derived from a man in his sixties with urothelial cancer. This chain uses TRBV21-1 with TRBJ2-1; the DNA was not used to check the table's D call, TRBD2. TRBV21-1 is listed as a pseudogene. The source was PBMCs, collected around atezolizumab (anti-PD-L1) treatment. The CDR3 protein is CASVSGPYNEQFF. CDR3 in DNA: TGTGCCAGCGTGAGCGGCCCCTACAATGAGCAGTTCTTC.